One sample yielded the 5 T cell receptor beta chains listed below, sequenced in a study of T cells in Graves' hyperthyroidism and ophthalmopathy (dated by TCRdb to between 2018 and 2021). Library preparation employed multiplex PCR. Sequencing was performed on an Illumina HiSeq 2000. Amplification of TCR beta CDR3 regions was carried out from RNA transcripts. The first round of RT-PCR for the TCR CDR3 was performed with the HTBI primer set and the Qiagen OneStep RT-PCR kit. TCRdb ran its own pipeline on the public reads, namely fastp trimming at Q25 and MiXCR clone calling, and kept in-frame beta chains. Rows with a matching CDR3 protein are joined into one entry that keeps the most common DNA and genes. The sample profile shows 410,000 or so distinct CDR3 sequences; roughly 14% of them were found once. Less than 15% of the sample goes to the ten largest clones. Sequenced input: blood. The receptors originated from a man between 18 and 35 years old with Graves' ophthalmopathy.

This clonotype was observed many times. The chain uses TRBV27 and TRBJ2-2; 7 bases match TRBD1. CDR1 MNHEY and CDR2 SMNVEV come from the germline V gene (reference sequence). After removal of 9 bases from V and 0 bases from J, the junction contained 4 bases not matched to a gene. CDR3 length: 14 amino acids. This CDR3 reads CASSGTANTGELFF. CDR3 sequence (DNA): TGTGCCAGTTCCGGGACAGCGAACACCGGGGAGCTGTTTTTT.

This clonotype showed up many times. This chain links TRBV4-1 with TRBJ2-7; 10 bases align to TRBD1. CDR3 length equals 15 residues. The V segment lost 3 bases and the J segment 4 bases; nucleotides outside the gene matches: 6. CDR1 is MGHRA and CDR2 is YSYEKL in the germline V gene. The CDR3 sequence: CASSHPTGGRYEQYF. Written as DNA, the CDR3 is TGCGCCAGCAGCCACCCGACAGGGGGCAGGTACGAGCAGTACTTC.

This clonotype occurred many times. The rearrangement joins TRBV20-1 to TRBJ2-3; a weak D match, TRBD2 (6 bases). The germline gives CDR1 DFQATT, CDR2 SNEGSKA (reference sequence). V was shortened by 3 bases and J by 3 bases, with 13 bases between the two germline ends. The CDR3 consists of 14 residues. The CDR3 loop reads CSASGGSGTDTQYF. CDR3 nucleotides: TGCAGTGCTAGCGGAGGGTCGGGTACAGATACGCAGTATTTT.

This clonotype was counted many times. The rearrangement links TRBV10-2 to TRBJ1-2; D might be TRBD1 (6 bases). From germline, CDR1 is WSHSY and CDR2 SAAADI. The CDR3 totals 14 residues. V lost 8 bases, J lost 4 bases, and 17 bases lay in between. CDR3 in DNA: TGCGCCAGCGCCCCGAGGGGGGATCCCTATGGCTACACCTTC. Translating it yields CASAPRGDPYGYTF.

This clonotype was detected many times. This chain links TRBV20-1 with TRBJ1-2; 8 nucleotides line up with TRBD1. This CDR3 comprises 15 residues. Trimming cost V 4 bases and J 4 bases; bases outside gene matches: 11. The germline V gene encodes CDR1 DFQATT and CDR2 SNEGSKA (reference sequence). The DNA of the CDR3 is TGCAGTGCTATCCCCTCCAGGGGGCCTAGCTATGGCTACACCTTC. Its translation is CSAIPSRGPSYGYTF.